The 21 T cell receptor beta chains below were found in one sample sequenced in a study of blood T cell repertoires in COVID-19 (dated by TCRdb to the early 2020s). The protocol used for the library was the immunoSEQ multiplex PCR assay. TCRdb retrieved this table from immuneACCESS and kept in-frame rearrangements only. Not all clones are present; in checked studies, unresolved V genes account for under half, and no reason is known for the remainder. Recorded for this sample are about 69,000 clones; 85% of them occurred a single time. The ten largest clones represent around 3.2% of the sample. Sequences were obtained from peripheral blood. The source is a man older than 75 with acute or convalescent COVID-19.

The chain links TRBV19 to TRBJ2-7, with unresolved D. The CDR3 covers 15 residues. Per germline, CDR1 LNHDA and CDR2 SQIVND (reference sequence). V lost 3 bases and J 0 bases, leaving 12 bases between the germline ends. The DNA for the CDR3 is TGTGCCAGTAGTATGGTTGGTCAGGCCTCCTACGAGCAGTACTTC. This gives the protein CASSMVGQASYEQYF.

The chain carries TRBV9 and TRBJ1-1, with 9 bases fitting TRBD1. The CDR3 loop spans 16 amino acids. Trimming removed 4 bases from V and 3 bases from J; junction bases left unmatched: 10. Germline CDR1 and CDR2: SGDLS and YYNGEE. CDR3 protein: CASSKTGGPKDTEAFF. CDR3 nucleotide sequence: TGTGCCAGCAGCAAAACAGGGGGCCCAAAGGACACTGAAGCTTTCTTT.

V is TRBV28 and J is TRBJ2-3, with D tentatively TRBD2 (6 bases). V shed 5 bases and J shed 1 base, with 19 bases lying between them. The germline V gene encodes CDR1 MDHEN and CDR2 SYDVKM. This CDR3 is built from 17 residues. Here the CDR3 reads CASSGQRSSGGTDTQYF. The CDR3 DNA is TGTGCCAGCAGTGGCCAGCGGAGTAGCGGAGGCACAGATACGCAGTATTTT.

V is TRBV29-1 and J is TRBJ2-7; 10 nucleotides align to TRBD1. The trim removed 4 bases at V and 6 bases at J, leaving 6 bases unmatched. Germline CDR1 reads SQVTM; CDR2 reads ANQGSEA. The CDR3 loop spans 13 amino acids. The CDR3 region has the DNA TGCAGCGTTGCGGGACAGGGGTATAGCGAGCAGTACTTC. Amino acid sequence: CSVAGQGYSEQYF.

The chain couples TRBV18 to TRBJ1-3; 8 nucleotides match TRBD1. Germline V gene sequence: CDR1 KGHSH, CDR2 LQKENI. The CDR3 contains 15 residues. Trimming took 5 bases from V and 4 from J; bases not matched to a gene: 7. The chain's CDR3 is CASSSGGQGGNTIYF. CDR3 in DNA: TGTGCCAGCTCATCGGGTGGACAGGGAGGAAACACCATATATTTT.

This sequence joins TRBV11-3 and TRBJ2-1; 7 nucleotides align to TRBD2. Trimming cost V 5 bases and J 10 bases; bases outside gene matches: 17. CDR1 and CDR2 (germline): SGHNT, YENEEA. This CDR3 is 16 amino acids long. As DNA, the CDR3 is TGTGCCAGCAGCCCACGACAGCGGGACCCCAAGCGGGAGCAGTTCTTC. This encodes CASSPRQRDPKREQFF.

This clone was seen just once. The CDR3 DNA reads as TGTGCCAGTACCCCGACAGGGAACTATGGCTACACCTTC. It translates to CASTPTGNYGYTF. The chain employs TRBV19 and TRBJ1-2; 7 positions agree with TRBD1. The CDR3 length is 13 residues. Germline loops: CDR1 LNHDA, CDR2 SQIVND (reference sequence). The V and J ends lost 7 bases and 2 bases, in that order; junction bases with no gene match: 4.

This sequence joins TRBV7-2 and TRBJ2-4; 7 nucleotides agree with TRBD2. The ends lost 3 bases at V and 1 base at J; junction bases unmatched: 3. Per germline, CDR1 SGHTA and CDR2 FQGNSA. This CDR3 has 15 residues. CDR3 protein: CASSFREGAKNIQYF. In nucleotides, the CDR3 is TGTGCCAGCAGCTTTAGGGAGGGCGCCAAAAACATTCAGTACTTC.

The table lists this clone with a few counts. The V gene is TRBV11-3, the J gene TRBJ1-2, with D maybe TRBD1 (5 bases). Germline V gene data show CDR1 as SGHNT and CDR2 as YENEEA. There are 16 residues in the CDR3. Trimming removed 0 bases at V and 2 bases at J, with 13 bases between. CDR3: CASSLDGGKWNYGYTF. CDR3 sequence (DNA): TGTGCCAGCAGCTTAGATGGGGGGAAGTGGAACTATGGCTACACCTTC.

The gene calls are TRBV27 and TRBJ1-5; TRBD1 matches 7 bases. Germline V lookup: CDR1 MNHEY, CDR2 SMNVEV (reference sequence). Trimming took 0 bases from V and 0 from J; bases not matched to a gene: 5. The CDR3 is 17 residues long. The CDR3 nucleotides are TGTGCCAGCAGTTTATCGACAGGGCCTAATAGCAATCAGCCCCAGCATTTT. Amino acid sequence: CASSLSTGPNSNQPQHF.

This sequence joins TRBV7-2 and TRBJ2-1, with 8 bases that match TRBD1. Germline assignment: CDR1 SGHTA and CDR2 FQGNSA. The J segment lost 8 bases and the V segment lost 4 bases, leaving 10 bases of the junction unmatched. The CDR3 contains 15 residues. The CDR3 loop is CASSSQGAVWDEQFF. In DNA form, the CDR3 reads TGTGCCAGCAGCTCGCAGGGGGCGGTCTGGGATGAGCAGTTCTTC.

This chain uses TRBV2 with TRBJ2-3; 7 nucleotides line up with TRBD1. Germline CDR1 is SNHLY and CDR2 is FYNNEI. Trimming at V came to 6 bases and at J to 0 bases, leaving 6 bases not matched to a gene. CDR3 size: 15 residues. CDR3: CASSWNRGSTDTQYF. CDR3 DNA sequence: TGTGCCAGCAGCTGGAACAGGGGAAGCACAGATACGCAGTATTTT.

This clone was picked up a small number of times. This sequence joins TRBV25-1 and TRBJ2-7; a possible D gene is TRBD2 (6 bases). The V gene lost 7 bases and the J gene lost 3 bases, with 19 bases spanning the gap. The CDR3 loop spans 15 amino acids. Per the germline V gene, CDR1 is MGHDK and CDR2 is SYGVNS. The CDR3 sequence: CASTPPGRGNYEQYF. CDR3 nucleotide sequence: TGTGCCAGCACCCCCCCAGGACGGGGGAACTACGAGCAGTACTTC.

This clone was counted once. In DNA form, the CDR3 reads TGTGCCTGGAGTGTTCACCGAGGGCAGCCCCAGCATTTT. This sequence encodes CAWSVHRGQPQHF. This rearrangement joins TRBV30 to TRBJ1-5; no clear D. The germline V and J ends were trimmed by 0 bases and 7 bases, with 10 bases remaining between them. CDR1 and CDR2 from the germline V gene are GTSNPN and SVGIG (reference sequence). The CDR3 spans 13 residues.

The J gene is TRBJ2-7, the V gene TRBV3-1 (or the pseudogene TRBV3-2); tentatively, D is TRBD1 (5 bases). The length of the CDR3 is 12 residues. The V gene's germline CDR1 is LGHDT and CDR2 YNNKEL (reference sequence). Trimming stripped 11 bases from V and 0 bases from J, with 11 bases between. For the CDR3, the DNA is TGTGCCTCCAGACAGAGCTCCTACGAGCAGTACTTC. It encodes CASRQSSYEQYF.

The J gene is TRBJ2-3, the V gene TRBV19, with 11 bases that match TRBD2. Germline V gives CDR1 LNHDA, CDR2 SQIVND (reference sequence). The CDR3 sequence is 16 residues long. The V segment lost 5 bases and the J segment 1 base; nucleotides outside the gene matches: 5. The CDR3 loop is CASSWGLAARTDTQYF. The CDR3 DNA is TGTGCCAGTAGTTGGGGACTAGCGGCTCGCACAGATACGCAGTATTTT.

In this sample, this clone turned up once. V gene TRBV5-8 combines with J gene TRBJ1-5, with D possibly TRBD1 on 6 matching bases. CDR3 size: 15 residues. Trimming shortened V by 4 bases and J by 0 bases, and 11 bases separated the two germline ends. Germline V gene sequence: CDR1 SGHTS, CDR2 YDEGEE. Here the CDR3 reads CASSHDRNSNQPQHF. Written as DNA, the CDR3 is TGTGCCAGCAGCCATGACAGGAATAGCAATCAGCCCCAGCATTTT.

The chain joins TRBV3-1 (or the pseudogene TRBV3-2) to TRBJ1-1; a possible D gene is TRBD1 (6 bases). The CDR3 has 13 residues. Trimming removed 3 bases at V and 10 bases at J, with 15 bases between. The V gene's germline CDR1 is LGHDT and CDR2 YNNKEL (reference sequence). The chain's CDR3 is CASSQHHRAGAFF. The CDR3 coding sequence is TGTGCCAGCAGCCAGCACCACAGGGCAGGAGCTTTCTTT.

The chain combines TRBV5-1 with TRBJ2-1; TRBD1 aligns across 10 bases. V lost 4 bases to trimming and J lost 4 bases; unmatched junction nucleotides: 5. This CDR3 spans 15 amino acids. Germline lookup yields CDR1 SGHRS and CDR2 YFSETQ. This CDR3 reads CASSPRGQGYNEQFF. CDR3 DNA: TGCGCCAGCAGCCCGCGGGGACAGGGGTACAATGAGCAGTTCTTC.

The rearrangement links TRBV7-8 to TRBJ2-7; the match to TRBD1 covers 7 bases. The germline V gene has CDR1 SGHVS and CDR2 FQNEAQ. V gave up 2 bases and J gave up 6 bases; unmatched junction bases: 4. The CDR3 has 13 amino acids. The CDR3 is CASSLPGTVEQYF. The CDR3 coding sequence is TGTGCCAGCAGCTTACCCGGGACAGTCGAGCAGTACTTC.

The rearrangement links TRBV11-2 to TRBJ2-5; perhaps TRBD1 as D (7 bases). Germline loops: CDR1 SGHAT, CDR2 FQNNGV. Trimming took 5 bases from V and 4 from J, leaving 17 bases between them. The CDR3 totals 15 residues. The CDR3 is CASSLRQGGRETQYF. The CDR3 DNA reads as TGTGCCAGCAGCCTCCGACAGGGAGGACGAGAGACCCAGTACTTC.